This T cell receptor (beta chain) stems from a study of blood T cell repertoires in COVID-19. Study summary: Samples representing acute and convalescent COVID-19 were sourced from the United States, Italy and Spain. T cells, B-cell-depleted T cells, or PBMCs provided the cDNA or gDNA that served as material.

V was pared by 2 bases and J by 1 base, with 1 base of the junction left unmatched. In germline, CDR1 is MNHEY, CDR2 SVGAGI. The CDR3 is 15 amino acids. Authors' methods: Amplified reference gene primers provided the basis for estimating nucleated cell counts. Produced via immunoSEQ multiplex PCR; TCRdb's table is partial and in-frame only. For V, J and clone size, that table is used; D and trimming come from the DNA. Among more than 200,000 clones listed, 85% to 90% were seen once. The source material was peripheral blood. The V and J genes are TRBV6-5 and TRBJ1-5; TRBD1 agrees at 8 bases. The receptor comes from an elderly man with acute or convalescent COVID-19. The CDR3 here is CASSYDRGSNQPQHF. CDR3 coding DNA: TGTGCCAGCAGTTACGACAGGGGAAGCAATCAGCCCCAGCATTTT.